A selection of T cell receptor beta chains follows, all from one sample in a study of T cell responses to AZD1222 COVID-19 vaccine. Profiling relied on immunoSEQ multiplex PCR, and the TCRdb table lists in-frame clones only, not all of them. This table has some 86,000 clones, about nine tenths appearing once. The sample was peripheral blood, taken 28 days after the second AZD1222 dose. All receptors derive from an adult who received the AZD1222 COVID-19 vaccine. The CDR3 runs from the conserved cysteine through the conserved F or W. Fields, in order: D gene, J gene, V gene, clone size, CDR3 DNA, CDR3 protein. The D gene is left open where the match is weak. Size values are once, few and many counts, or a class for expanded clones, and some rows have none.

>.|TRBJ1-1|TRBV9|.
TGTGCCAGCAGCGACCTATTTTTGGGGGGAACTGAAGCTTTCTTT
CASSDLFLGGTEAFF
>.|TRBJ2-2|TRBV19|.
TGTGCCAGTAAAGACCGGGACACCGGGGAGCTGTTTTTT
CASKDRDTGELFF
>.|TRBJ2-3|TRBV28|.
TGTGCCAGCAGTTTAGCTGGATCGCCAGATACGCAGTATTTT
CASSLAGSPDTQYF
>TRBD1|TRBJ1-5|TRBV6-5|.
TGTGCCAGCAGCCCGGACAGGCTCAATCAGCCCCAGCATTTT
CASSPDRLNQPQHF
>TRBD2|TRBJ2-5|TRBV7-2|.
TGTGCCAGCAGCTTAGGCGGCGGGAGAAGGGGCCACGGGACCCAGTACTTC
CASSLGGGRRGHGTQYF
>TRBD2|TRBJ2-7|TRBV29-1|.
TGCAGCGCTACCACTAGCGGGGTGTACGAGCAGTACTTC
CSATTSGVYEQYF
>TRBD1|TRBJ1-6|TRBV7-9|.
TGTGCCAGCAGCTCGGGACAGCTACCCTATAATTCACCCCTCCACTTT
CASSSGQLPYNSPLHF
>.|TRBJ2-7|TRBV29-1|.
TGCAGCGTTACTACAGGGCTCTACGAGCAGTACTTC
CSVTTGLYEQYF
>.|TRBJ1-1|TRBV18|.
TGTGCCAGCTCACTTGAGGGGGGTGAAGCTTTCTTT
CASSLEGGEAFF
>.|TRBJ2-2|TRBV18|.
TGTGCCAGCTCACCACGTTCACAGACTAACACCGGGGAGCTGTTTTTT
CASSPRSQTNTGELFF
>TRBD2|TRBJ2-2|TRBV19|.
TGTGCCAGTACCTTTTGGGAGGGCGGGACCGGGGAGCTGTTTTTT
CASTFWEGGTGELFF
>TRBD2|TRBJ2-7|TRBV6-2/TRBV6-3|.
TGTGCCAGCAGTTACTCGGAATTGACCGGGACTAGCTTCAACGAGCAGTACTTC
CASSYSELTGTSFNEQYF
>.|TRBJ2-7|TRBV12-3/TRBV12-4|.
TGTGCCAGCAGTTTAAACGGAGCCTACGAGCAGTACTTC
CASSLNGAYEQYF
>TRBD2|TRBJ2-1|TRBV4-1|.
TGCGCCAGCAGCCTACTAAACGGGAGGAACTCCTACAATGAGCAGTTCTTC
CASSLLNGRNSYNEQFF
>TRBD1|TRBJ1-2|TRBV12-3/TRBV12-4|.
TGTGCCAGCACCTTTTCCAGGGGGCGTGGCTACACCTTC
CASTFSRGRGYTF
>.|TRBJ1-5|TRBV6-2/TRBV6-3|.
TGTGCCAGCAGTTACTCGTCCGGGACACGGAATCAGCCCCAGCATTTT
CASSYSSGTRNQPQHF
>TRBD1|TRBJ2-7|TRBV2|once
TGTGCCAGCAGTGAACAAGGACAGGGGTACGAGCAGTACTTC
CASSEQGQGYEQYF
>.|TRBJ2-1|TRBV2|.
TGTGCCAGCAGTGAAGCATTGTCCTACAATGAGCAGTTCTTC
CASSEALSYNEQFF
>TRBD1|TRBJ1-1|TRBV3-1/TRBV3-2|.
TGTGCCAGCAGCCAACGGGGACAGGGAGGGACTGAAGCTTTCTTT
CASSQRGQGGTEAFF
>.|TRBJ1-2|TRBV29-1|.
TGCAGCGTTGAGCTTCTGTACCTTAAATATGGCTACACCTTC
CSVELLYLKYGYTF
>TRBD1|TRBJ1-6|TRBV6-5|.
TGTGCCAGCAGTTACGGGTTCGGGACAGGGGCTTCACCCCTCCACTTT
CASSYGFGTGASPLHF
>.|TRBJ1-2|TRBV6-2/TRBV6-3|.
TGTGCCAGCAGTTACCGGGACAACTATGGCTACACCTTC
CASSYRDNYGYTF
>TRBD1|TRBJ2-5|TRBV6-2/TRBV6-3|few
TGTGCCAGCAGTTACTTGTATTCCGGGACAGCCCAAGAGACCCAGTACTTC
CASSYLYSGTAQETQYF
>.|TRBJ1-6|TRBV4-1|.
TGCGCCAGCAGCCAAGTGGAGGCATATAATTCACCCCTCCACTTT
CASSQVEAYNSPLHF
>.|TRBJ1-1|TRBV6-2/TRBV6-3|.
TGTGCCAGCAGTTACGTCCGGGGGCGAGCGGGGACTGAAGCTTTCTTT
CASSYVRGRAGTEAFF
>TRBD2|TRBJ2-1|TRBV5-1|few
TGCGCCAGCAGGTTCTATGTCGGGACTAGAGGGTTAGGCGGTGAGCAGTTCTTC
CASRFYVGTRGLGGEQFF
>.|TRBJ1-3|TRBV19|once
TGTGCCAGTAGTCTGTCGCCTGGAAACACCATATATTTT
CASSLSPGNTIYF
>TRBD1|TRBJ2-3|TRBV28|.
TGTGCCAGCACCATCGGGACAGGGGCCACAGATACGCAGTATTTT
CASTIGTGATDTQYF
>.|TRBJ1-1|TRBV19|.
TGTGCCAGTAGTACTGGACAGAGCATGAACACTGAAGCTTTCTTT
CASSTGQSMNTEAFF
>TRBD1|TRBJ1-2|TRBV18|once
TGTGCCAGCTCACGGCCCGGGACAGATAGTTATGGCTACACCTTC
CASSRPGTDSYGYTF
>TRBD2|TRBJ2-7|TRBV6-6|.
TGTGCCAGCAAAGTGGGATTGAGCGGGGACCCTTACGAGCAGTACTTC
CASKVGLSGDPYEQYF
>.|TRBJ1-1|TRBV7-2|.
TGTGCCAGCTCCGGGGCGGAGCTGAACACTGAAGCTTTCTTT
CASSGAELNTEAFF
>.|TRBJ2-3|TRBV6-5|.
TGTGCCAGCAATCTAACCGGGACCGTCACAGATACGCAGTATTTT
CASNLTGTVTDTQYF
>.|TRBJ1-5|TRBV6-6|.
TGTGCCAGCAGTCGGTCTAATAGGGACAATCAGCCCCAGCATTTT
CASSRSNRDNQPQHF
>.|TRBJ2-3|TRBV29-1|.
TGCAGCGTTGTAAGGCCGGAGGATGATACGCAGTATTTT
CSVVRPEDDTQYF
>.|TRBJ1-2|TRBV19|once
TGTGCCAGTAGTACCCATGCCAGGGGATCGGACTATGGCTACACCTTC
CASSTHARGSDYGYTF
>TRBD1|TRBJ1-1|TRBV2|.
TGTGCCAGCAGTAAGGACAGGGGATCGATGAACACTGAAGCTTTCTTT
CASSKDRGSMNTEAFF
>TRBD2|TRBJ2-1|TRBV6-5|.
TGTGCCAGCAGTTACGGGACTAGCAGGGATGAGCAGTTCTTC
CASSYGTSRDEQFF
>TRBD2|TRBJ2-1|TRBV7-2|.
TGTGCCAGCAGTCTGACTAGCGGGACCTACAATGAGCAGTTCTTC
CASSLTSGTYNEQFF
>.|TRBJ2-1|TRBV7-8|.
TGTGCCAGCAGCTTAGCCGGGAGAGTTTGGAATGAGCAGTTCTTC
CASSLAGRVWNEQFF
>TRBD1|TRBJ1-3|TRBV4-2|few
TGTGCCAGCAGCCAAGACCCGGGACAGTCTGGAAACACCATATATTTT
CASSQDPGQSGNTIYF
>TRBD1|TRBJ2-1|TRBV29-1|.
TGCAGCATAGTCCCTGGGACAGGGTCATACAATGAGCAGTTCTTC
CSIVPGTGSYNEQFF
>TRBD1|TRBJ2-6|TRBV5-1|.
TGCGCCAGCAGCTTTAGGACAGGGTCAGCTGGGGCCAACGTCCTGACTTTC
CASSFRTGSAGANVLTF
>.|TRBJ2-2|TRBV7-3|.
TGTGCCAGCAGCCCCGCCGGGACTCCGACCGGGGAGCTGTTTTTT
CASSPAGTPTGELFF
>.|TRBJ1-6|TRBV19|.
TGTGCCAGTAGGCTAGTCAGTATGGATAATTCACCCCTCCACTTT
CASRLVSMDNSPLHF
>TRBD1|TRBJ1-1|TRBV27|once
TGTGCCAGCAGTCCCGTGGGGGTCCCCAGGGGGTACACTGAAGCTTTCTTT
CASSPVGVPRGYTEAFF
>TRBD1|TRBJ1-2|TRBV4-1|.
TGCGCCAGCAGCCCCACCGGGACAGGCTTTAACTATGGCTACACCTTC
CASSPTGTGFNYGYTF
>.|TRBJ2-1|TRBV28|.
TGTGCCAGCTCGGGGGAGACAAATTACAATGAGCAGTTCTTC
CASSGETNYNEQFF
>.|TRBJ1-1|TRBV5-8|.
TGTGCCAGCAGCTTACCCCTCGACAGGCTGAACACTGAAGCTTTCTTT
CASSLPLDRLNTEAFF
>.|TRBJ1-4|TRBV6-1|.
TGTGCCAGCAGTGAAGCAGGGAGGGGAGATAATGAAAAACTGTTTTTT
CASSEAGRGDNEKLFF
>.|TRBJ2-2|TRBV7-3|.
TGTGCCAGCAGCACCCGGACTGACACCGGGGAGCTGTTTTTT
CASSTRTDTGELFF
>TRBD2|TRBJ2-5|TRBV9|.
TGTGCCAGCAGCGTAGGACTAGCGGTCTACCAAGAGACCCAGTACTTC
CASSVGLAVYQETQYF
>TRBD2|TRBJ2-1|TRBV11-3|.
TGTGCCAGCAGCTCTCTAGCGGGAGCCTACAATGAGCAGTTCTTC
CASSSLAGAYNEQFF
>.|TRBJ1-1|TRBV6-2/TRBV6-3|.
TGTGCCAGCAGTCCCCAACCTTATGAGAGGGACCTGAACACTGAAGCTTTCTTT
CASSPQPYERDLNTEAFF
>.|TRBJ2-3|TRBV18|once
TGTGCCAGCTCACCAACAGATACGCAGTATTTT
CASSPTDTQYF
>TRBD1|TRBJ1-2|TRBV28|once
TGTGCCAGCAGTTCCGGGACAGGCATCTATGGCTACACCTTC
CASSSGTGIYGYTF